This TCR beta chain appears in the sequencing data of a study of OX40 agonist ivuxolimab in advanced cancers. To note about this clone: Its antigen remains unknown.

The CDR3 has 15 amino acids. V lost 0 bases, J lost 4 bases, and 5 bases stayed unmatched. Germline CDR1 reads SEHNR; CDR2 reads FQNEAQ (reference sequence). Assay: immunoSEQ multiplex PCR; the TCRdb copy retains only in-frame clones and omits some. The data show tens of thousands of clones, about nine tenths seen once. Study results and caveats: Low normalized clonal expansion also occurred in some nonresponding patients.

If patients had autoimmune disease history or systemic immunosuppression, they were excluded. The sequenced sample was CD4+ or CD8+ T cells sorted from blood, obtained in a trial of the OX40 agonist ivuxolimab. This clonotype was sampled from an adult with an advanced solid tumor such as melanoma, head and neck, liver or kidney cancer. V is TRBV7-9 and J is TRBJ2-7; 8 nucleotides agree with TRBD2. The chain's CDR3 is CASSLAAGVGYEQYF. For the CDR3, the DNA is TGTGCCAGCAGCTTAGCAGCGGGAGTAGGGTACGAGCAGTACTTC. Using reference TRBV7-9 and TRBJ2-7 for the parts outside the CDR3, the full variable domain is DTGVSQNPRHKITKRGQNVTFRCDPISEHNRLYWYRQTLGQGPEFLTYFQNEAQLEKSRLLSDRFSAERPKGSFSTLEIQRTEQGDSAMYLCASSLAAGVGYEQYFGPGTRLTVT.